This T cell receptor (beta chain) appears in the sequencing data of a study of neurological immune-mediated disorders. Study-level points and caveats: The study found the most TCR clonal expansion in HTLV-1-associated myelopathy and the least in multiple sclerosis, below healthy controls.

The table lists this clonotype with many counts. Its antigen is not known. CDR3 size: 13 residues. V dropped 10 bases and J dropped 2 bases, with 14 bases sitting between them. Germline values: CDR1 MNHEY, CDR2 SMNVEV (reference sequence). The authors produced cDNA by 5'RACE using 10-nucleotide random UMIs. TCRdb re-called the 5' RACE reads with MiXCR, one entry per CDR3 protein. The repertoire holds about 39,000 distinct CDR3 sequences, with 7.2% as singletons. Sorted libraries came from 1 million CD4+ or CD8+ T cells. The rearrangement links TRBV27 to TRBJ1-1, with unresolved D. This TCR came from a man over 45 in good health. What was sequenced was CD4+ T cells from blood. CDR3 nucleotide sequence: TGTGCCACCGGGCGAGCGGGAAACACTGAAGCTTTCTTT. Its translation is CATGRAGNTEAFF.